A single sample gave rise to the 19 T cell receptor beta chains below, sequenced in a study of T cell responses to AZD1222 COVID-19 vaccine. Only in-frame clones appear in the TCRdb table, and some are missing; sequencing was by immunoSEQ multiplex PCR. The sample carries fewer than 110,000 clones, around 92% recorded once. This specimen was peripheral blood, taken on day 0 of AZD1222 vaccination. These receptors all stem from an adult in good health.

The rearrangement uses TRBV18 and TRBJ1-2; D may be TRBD1 (5 bases). Germline V gene data show CDR1 as KGHSH and CDR2 as LQKENI. This CDR3 is built from 15 residues. The V gene lost 3 bases and the J gene lost 0 bases, with 11 bases spanning the gap. The CDR3 sequence is CASSPTGDANYGYTF. The CDR3, as DNA: TGTGCCAGCTCACCCACAGGAGACGCTAACTATGGCTACACCTTC. Together with reference TRBV18 and TRBJ1-2, the CDR3 gives the full variable domain: NAGVMQNPRHLVRRRGQEARLRCSPMKGHSHVYWYRQLPEEGLKFMVYLQKENIIDESGMPKERFSAEFPKEGPSILRIQQVVRGDSAAYFCASSPTGDANYGYTFGSGTRLTVV.

The chain joins TRBV19 to TRBJ1-2; D call uncertain. The length of the CDR3 is 14 residues. V dropped 1 base and J dropped 0 bases, with 6 bases sitting between them. Per the germline V gene, CDR1 is LNHDA and CDR2 is SQIVND (reference sequence). CDR3 DNA: TGTGCCAGTAGTATAGCCTTAGCTAACTATGGCTACACCTTC. It translates to CASSIALANYGYTF.

The chain couples TRBV10-2 to TRBJ2-7, with 9 bases lining up with TRBD1. Trimming at V came to 8 bases and at J to 2 bases, leaving 4 bases not matched to a gene. Looked up from germline, CDR1 is WSHSY and CDR2 is SAAADI. This CDR3 has 13 residues. Here the CDR3 DNA reads TGCGCCAGCTCCGGGACAGGGCCCTACGAGCAGTACTTC. The encoded protein is CASSGTGPYEQYF.

The chain combines TRBV20-1 with TRBJ1-6; D is uncertain. The V gene's germline CDR1 is DFQATT and CDR2 SNEGSKA (reference sequence). The CDR3 loop spans 11 amino acids. Here the CDR3 DNA reads TGCAGCGGCGGGGAAAATTCACCCCTCCACTTT. It is translated as CSGGENSPLHF.

The chain recombines TRBV5-5 with TRBJ2-3; 14 positions agree with TRBD2. The CDR3 contains 16 residues. V dropped 4 bases and J dropped 1; count of bases not matched to a gene: 2. In germline, CDR1 is SGHKS, CDR2 YYEKEE (reference sequence). CDR3 in amino acids: CASSLGLAGGTDTQYF. In DNA form, the CDR3 reads TGTGCCAGCAGCCTGGGACTAGCGGGAGGCACAGATACGCAGTATTTT.

The rearrangement links TRBV27 to TRBJ2-2; D uncertain. The CDR3 runs 10 residues. The V end was cut by 8 bases, the J end by 4 bases, with 2 bases between. CDR1 is MNHEY and CDR2 is SMNVEV in the germline V gene (reference sequence). The CDR3 loop reads CASGTGELFF. The CDR3 DNA reads TGTGCCAGCGGCACCGGGGAGCTGTTTTTT.

The count of this clone is one. V gene TRBV10-3 combines with J gene TRBJ1-1; D possibly corresponds to TRBD1 (6 bases). Germline assignment: CDR1 ENHRY and CDR2 SYGVKD. V dropped 7 bases and J dropped 4 bases, with 13 bases sitting between them. The CDR3 contains 13 residues. CDR3 in amino acids: CAINRALGTEAFF. The CDR3 coding sequence is TGTGCCATCAACAGGGCCCTTGGCACTGAAGCTTTCTTT.

This clone was observed once. The chain has TRBV2 and TRBJ1-1; D call uncertain. V lost 7 bases to trimming and J lost 1 base, with 4 bases between them. The CDR3 has 11 residues. The germline V gene encodes CDR1 SNHLY and CDR2 FYNNEI. The chain's CDR3 is CASKGNTEAFF. The CDR3, as DNA: TGTGCCAGCAAGGGGAACACTGAAGCTTTCTTT.

CDR3 bases: TGTGCCAGCTCACCAAACGGAATCATGAACACTGAAGCTTTCTTT. Amino acid sequence: CASSPNGIMNTEAFF. The chain couples TRBV18 to TRBJ1-1; D uncertain. The CDR3 loop spans 15 amino acids. V was trimmed by 2 bases and J by 0 bases, leaving 10 bases between them. Germline CDR1 reads KGHSH; CDR2 reads LQKENI.

The chain combines TRBV27 with TRBJ2-7, with a weak D call TRBD2 (6 bases). Trimming removed 4 bases from V and 0 bases from J, with 13 bases in between. Germline-derived CDR1 and CDR2 are MNHEY and SMNVEV (reference sequence). CDR3 length equals 15 residues. The CDR3 nucleotides are TGTGCCAGCAGTTCCCGCCGGGAGAGCTCCTACGAGCAGTACTTC. This encodes CASSSRRESSYEQYF.

The rearrangement joins TRBV28 to TRBJ2-6; D might be TRBD1 (5 bases). Trimming cost V 3 bases and J 3 bases, with 9 bases left between them. Germline-derived CDR1 and CDR2 are MDHEN and SYDVKM. This CDR3 has 15 residues. This chain's CDR3 is CASSFGRGGANVLTF. CDR3 bases: TGTGCCAGCAGTTTTGGTAGGGGTGGGGCCAACGTCCTGACTTTC.

This clone showed up just a few times. The chain employs TRBV7-9 and TRBJ1-5, with no clear D. The CDR3 consists of 15 residues. Trimming shortened V by 1 base and J by 0 bases, and 7 bases separated the two germline ends. Germline-derived CDR1 and CDR2 are SEHNR and FQNEAQ (reference sequence). The CDR3 protein is CASSLGGNSNQPQHF. Written as DNA, the CDR3 is TGTGCCAGCAGCTTAGGCGGCAATAGCAATCAGCCCCAGCATTTT.

The chain joins TRBV19 to TRBJ1-5; D uncertain. The CDR3 extends over 19 amino acids. The germline V gene has CDR1 LNHDA and CDR2 SQIVND (reference sequence). The V gene lost 6 bases and the J gene lost 0 bases, with 24 bases spanning the gap. CDR3 DNA sequence: TGTGCCAGTAGAGATATAGGGAGTTTGGGATTCAATAGCAATCAGCCCCAGCATTTT. Protein product: CASRDIGSLGFNSNQPQHF.

This clone was observed a single time. The chain joins TRBV19 to TRBJ2-2; 9 bases align to TRBD1. This CDR3 is 18 amino acids long. The germline CDR1 and CDR2 sequences are LNHDA and SQIVND (reference sequence). J gave up 8 bases and V 0 bases, and 13 bases lay outside the gene matches. The CDR3 loop reads CASSIDLAGQGFGGELFF. CDR3 DNA sequence: TGTGCCAGTAGTATAGATCTTGCGGGACAGGGATTTGGAGGGGAGCTGTTTTTT.

V and J are TRBV7-8 and TRBJ1-1; the match to TRBD1 covers 8 bases. The CDR3 extends over 16 amino acids. J lost 3 bases, V lost 2 bases, and 8 bases had no gene match. CDR1 and CDR2 (germline): SGHVS, FQNEAQ. Here the CDR3 DNA reads TGTGCCAGCAGCTTAATTTCAGGGGGCATGCACACTGAAGCTTTCTTT. Protein: CASSLISGGMHTEAFF.

In its sample, this clone was seen a few times. The gene calls are TRBV27 and TRBJ2-2; 10 bases match TRBD1. Germline V gives CDR1 MNHEY, CDR2 SMNVEV (reference sequence). The CDR3 runs 21 residues. The ends lost 3 bases at V and 6 bases at J; junction bases unmatched: 22. DNA of the CDR3: TGTGCCAGCAGTTTTCTGAGGTCGGGACAGGGGCCTCCTGCGAGAGCCGGGGAGCTGTTTTTT. Translating gives CASSFLRSGQGPPARAGELFF.

The chain uses TRBV4-2 and TRBJ2-7; possible D gene TRBD2, 6 bases. The germline V gene has CDR1 LGHNA and CDR2 YNFKEQ. With 1 base removed from V and 0 bases from J, the gap between germline ends came to 10 bases. This CDR3 region has 15 residues. CDR3 bases: TGTGCCAGCAGCCAAGTATCGGGGGTCTCCTACGAGCAGTACTTC. Encoded protein: CASSQVSGVSYEQYF.

The rearrangement uses TRBV9 and TRBJ1-6; the D is unclear. CDR3 length equals 14 residues. Trimming took 8 bases from V and 0 from J, leaving 9 bases between them. Germline CDR1 is SGDLS and CDR2 is YYNGEE. CDR3 amino acids: CASSLSSYNSPLHF. The CDR3 nucleotides read TGTGCCAGTTCCTTGAGCTCCTATAATTCACCCCTCCACTTT.

The rearrangement uses TRBV7-2 and TRBJ2-1, with D tentatively TRBD2 (5 bases). This CDR3 has 16 amino acids. V lost 0 bases and J lost 6, with 15 bases in between. Germline CDR1 SGHTA, CDR2 FQGNSA. For the CDR3, the DNA is TGTGCCAGCAGCTTAGCGGAGGCTAGCCCCTTCAATGAGCAGTTCTTC. Translating it yields CASSLAEASPFNEQFF.